The clone carrying this TCR beta chain is a singleton in its sample. One end of the junction does not line up with germline, which may come from a read error. The CDR3 loop spans 15 amino acids. Germline CDR1 reads SGHAT; CDR2 reads FQNNGV. The template was RNA from unsorted bulk tissue. Three rounds of nested PCR, following a modified ARM-PCR protocol, produced the TCRbeta library. TCRdb redid the calling of the multiplex PCR reads with MiXCR, one entry per CDR3 protein. The sample lists about 200,000 distinct CDR3 sequences; 71% were seen once. The source of the sample is a study of tumor and adjacent non-tumor tissue in lung cancer.

The source is a man aged 60 to 75 with non-small cell lung cancer. The chain uses TRBV11-2 and TRBJ2-1; 7 bases align to TRBD2. Sequencing used lung tumor tissue. The CDR3 is CASSSSGLGFNEQCF. DNA of the CDR3: TGTGCCAGTAGCTCGAGCGGACTAGGATTCAATGAGCAGTGCTTC.